This TCR beta chain emerged from a study of shared clonotypes between healthy human individuals. General study findings and limits: An expected dependence of interdonor clonotype sharing on sequencing depth was noted.

This CDR3 region has 18 residues. Germline CDR1 is MNHEY and CDR2 is SMNVEV (reference sequence). Trimming removed 5 bases from V and 2 bases from J, with 22 bases in between. A note on this clone: Its antigen is unknown.

Using immunoSEQ multiplex PCR, the repertoire was profiled, and TCRdb retains in-frame clones only, with some absent. This table holds about 470,000 clones, roughly three quarters found once. The sequenced sample was PBMCs. This clonotype originated in a middle-aged woman in good health. Some clones in this sample may be carry-over from other donors' samples. J is TRBJ2-1 and V is TRBV27; D may correspond to TRBD1 or TRBD2 (6 bases each). CDR3 loop: CASSPDSAGTPAYNEQFF. The CDR3 DNA reads as TGTGCCAGCAGTCCGGACAGCGCCGGGACTCCAGCCTACAATGAGCAGTTCTTC.